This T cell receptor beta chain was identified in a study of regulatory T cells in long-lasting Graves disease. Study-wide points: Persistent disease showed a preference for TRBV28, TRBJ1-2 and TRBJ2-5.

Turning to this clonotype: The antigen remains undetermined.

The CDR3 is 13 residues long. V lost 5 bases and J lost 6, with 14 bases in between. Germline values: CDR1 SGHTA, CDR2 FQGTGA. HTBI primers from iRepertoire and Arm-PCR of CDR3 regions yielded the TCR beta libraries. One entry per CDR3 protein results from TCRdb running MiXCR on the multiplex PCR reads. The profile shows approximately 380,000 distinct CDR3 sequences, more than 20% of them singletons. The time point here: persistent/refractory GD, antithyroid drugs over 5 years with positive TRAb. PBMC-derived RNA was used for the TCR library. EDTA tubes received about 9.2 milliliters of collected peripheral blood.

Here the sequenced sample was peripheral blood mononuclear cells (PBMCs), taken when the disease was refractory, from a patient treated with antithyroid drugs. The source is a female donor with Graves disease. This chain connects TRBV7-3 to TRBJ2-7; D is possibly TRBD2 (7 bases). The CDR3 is CASSPGGASEQYF. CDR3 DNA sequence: TGTGCCAGCAGCCCTGGGGGGGCTAGCGAGCAGTACTTC.